The 2 T cell receptor beta chains reported below all come from one sample, sequenced in a study of regulatory T cells in long-lasting Graves disease. Arm-PCR with iRepertoire HTBI primers amplified the CDR3 regions for these TCR beta libraries. Via MiXCR, TCRdb re-called the multiplex PCR reads, giving one row per CDR3 protein. The sample holds about 500,000 distinct CDR3 sequences; approximately 12% are singletons and the top ten take around 9.3%. Time point meaning: newly diagnosed GD, antithyroid drugs for less than 3 months. With RNA extracted from PBMCs as input, the TCR library was made. The same specimen was also included in a second study, on T cells in Graves' hyperthyroidism and ophthalmopathy.

The specimen was peripheral blood mononuclear cells (PBMCs), collected at new diagnosis, from a patient treated with antithyroid drugs. The source of these receptors is a woman under 40 with Graves disease.

This clonotype was recorded at least ten times. This chain links TRBV28 with TRBJ1-2, with D possibly being TRBD1 (5 bases). This CDR3 is 13 amino acids long. V gave up 3 bases and J gave up 0 bases, with 5 bases separating them. The germline gives CDR1 MDHEN, CDR2 SYDVKM. The CDR3 here is CASSLTANYGYTF. The CDR3 bases are TGTGCCAGCAGTTTGACAGCTAACTATGGCTACACCTTC.

CDR3: CASSYWATPTYNSPLHF. The CDR3 DNA is TGTGCCAGCAGTTATTGGGCCACGCCGACCTATAATTCACCCCTCCACTTT. The rearrangement links TRBV6-5 to TRBJ1-6, with D uncertain. Germline values: CDR1 MNHEY, CDR2 SVGAGI. This CDR3 is 17 amino acids long. Between the trimmed V and J ends, which lost 3 bases and 2 bases, there was a span of 14 bases.